This entry features one T cell receptor beta chain sequence. These data belong to a study of blood T cell repertoires in COVID-19. Per the original methods: Reference gene primers were amplified, and this amplification served to estimate nucleated cell counts. Sequenced by immunoSEQ multiplex PCR; TCRdb stores in-frame clones only, minus some. V and J calls and clone size are as listed in that table; D and trimming were resolved from the DNA. The sample has 110,000 or so clones, approximately 82% seen once. Trimming shortened V by 6 bases and J by 1 base, and 10 bases separated the two germline ends. The length of the CDR3 is 15 residues. CDR1 and CDR2 from the germline V gene are KGHSH and LQKENI.

The sample taken for sequencing was peripheral blood. This clonotype was sampled from a woman in her fifties or sixties with acute or convalescent COVID-19. The V call is TRBV18, the J call TRBJ2-6; possible D gene TRBD1, 5 bases. The CDR3 sequence: CASSRQGSGANVLTF. CDR3 sequence (DNA): TGTGCCAGCTCGCGTCAGGGTTCTGGGGCCAACGTCCTGACTTTC. The full variable domain, in which reference TRBV18 and TRBJ2-6 provide the parts outside the CDR3, is NAGVMQNPRHLVRRRGQEARLRCSPMKGHSHVYWYRQLPEEGLKFMVYLQKENIIDESGMPKERFSAEFPKEGPSILRIQQVVRGDSAAYFCASSRQGSGANVLTFGAGSRLTVL.